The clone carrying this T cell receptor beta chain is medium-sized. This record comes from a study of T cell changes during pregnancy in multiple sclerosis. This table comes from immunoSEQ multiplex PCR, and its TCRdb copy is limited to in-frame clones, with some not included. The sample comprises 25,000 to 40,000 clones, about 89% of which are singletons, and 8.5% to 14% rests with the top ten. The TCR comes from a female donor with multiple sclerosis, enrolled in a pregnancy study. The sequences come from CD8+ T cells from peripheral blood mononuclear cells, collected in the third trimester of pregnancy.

The CDR3 DNA follows: TGTGCCAGGAGTTCTAGCGGCCGTACAGATACGCAGTATTTT. It encodes CARSSSGRTDTQYF. This rearrangement joins TRBV2 to TRBJ2-3; TRBD2 matches 7 bases. CDR1 is SNHLY and CDR2 is FYNNEI in the germline V gene. Trimming removed 9 bases from V and 3 bases from J; junction bases left unmatched: 9. The CDR3 is 14 residues long.